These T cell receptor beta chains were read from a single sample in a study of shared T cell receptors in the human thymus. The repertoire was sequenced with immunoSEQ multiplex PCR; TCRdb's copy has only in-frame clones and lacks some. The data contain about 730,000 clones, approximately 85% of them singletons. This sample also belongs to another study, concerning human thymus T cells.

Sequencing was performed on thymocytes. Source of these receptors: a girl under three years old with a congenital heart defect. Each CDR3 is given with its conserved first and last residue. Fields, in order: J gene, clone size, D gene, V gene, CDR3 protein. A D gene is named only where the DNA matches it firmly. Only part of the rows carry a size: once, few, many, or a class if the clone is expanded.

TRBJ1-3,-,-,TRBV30,CAWSDSNGNTIYF
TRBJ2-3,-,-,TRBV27,CASRRGLSTDTQYF
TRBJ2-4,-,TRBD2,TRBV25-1,CASKAGGFENIQYF
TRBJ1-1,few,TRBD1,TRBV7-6,CASSLSPGTGDKNTEAFF
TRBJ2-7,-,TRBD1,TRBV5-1,CASSLRTDRAASYEQYF
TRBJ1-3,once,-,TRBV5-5,CASSLVQAGGNTIYF
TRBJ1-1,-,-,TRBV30,CAWSVLPLTGCVGNTEAFF
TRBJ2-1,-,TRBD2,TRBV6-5,CASSPRGTSGEQFF
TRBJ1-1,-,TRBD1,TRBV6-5,CASSYPRDRFNTEAFF
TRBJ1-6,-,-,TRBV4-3,CASSQSSGGQTVAYNSPLHF
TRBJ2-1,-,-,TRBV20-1,CSACRGEQFF
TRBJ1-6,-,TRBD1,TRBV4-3,CASSQVGDSSYNSPLHF
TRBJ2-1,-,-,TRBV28,CASSFWGQGMGLYNEQFF
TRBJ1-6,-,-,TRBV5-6,CASSLRHQGVGLGSPLHF
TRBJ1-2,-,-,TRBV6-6,CASSTRGRGGIGGYTF
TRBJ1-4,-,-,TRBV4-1,CASSLTGTKRTSHSATNEKLFF
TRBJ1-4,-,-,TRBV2,CASRQVGNEKLFF
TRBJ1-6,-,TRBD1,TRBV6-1,CASSATTGGNSPLHF
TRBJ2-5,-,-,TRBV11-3,CASSSPRGTEEETQYF
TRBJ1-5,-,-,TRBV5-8,CASSLSGRGARGQPQHF
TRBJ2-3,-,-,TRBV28,CASSRSGTHTQYF
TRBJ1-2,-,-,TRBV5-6,CASSFFGRLSGGYTF
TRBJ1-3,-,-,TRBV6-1,CASSPPCGNTIYF